These 2 T cell receptor beta chains originate from one sample sequenced in a study of control samples from healthy donors and cancer patients. The protocol was immunoSEQ multiplex PCR, while the TCRdb copy is restricted to in-frame clones and leaves out a portion. Here the sample spans about 160,000 clones, over 90% being singletons. Material: blood. These receptors all come from a woman in her thirties in good health.

The V and J genes are TRBV11-1 and TRBJ2-2, with a weak D call TRBD1 (5 bases). The ends were cut back, 3 bases at V and 7 bases at J, with 12 bases in the middle. CDR3 length equals 14 residues. The V gene's germline CDR1 is SGHAT and CDR2 FQDESV (reference sequence). CDR3 nucleotides: TGTGCCAGCAGCTTCAGGGTCGGAATCGGGGAGCTGTTTTTT. Its protein is CASSFRVGIGELFF. Combining the CDR3 with reference TRBV11-1 and TRBJ2-2 gives the whole variable domain EAEVAQSPRYKITEKSQAVAFWCDPISGHATLYWYRQILGQGPELLVQFQDESVVDDSQLPKDRFSAERLKGVDSTLKIQPAELGDSAMYLCASSFRVGIGELFFGEGSRLTVL.

This rearrangement joins TRBV29-1 to TRBJ1-1, with D hard to call. Per germline, CDR1 SQVTM and CDR2 ANQGSEA. CDR3 length: 14 amino acids. Between the trimmed V and J ends, which lost 4 bases and 0 bases, there was a span of 12 bases. Here the CDR3 DNA reads TGCAGCGTTGGACTGACACCCCTGAACACTGAAGCTTTCTTT. Translated, it gives CSVGLTPLNTEAFF.